The entry that follows covers one TCR beta chain sequence. Its antigen is undetermined. Germline V gene data show CDR1 as MNHEY and CDR2 as SVGAGI. Trimming left V 4 bases short and J 9 bases short, with 16 bases between. The CDR3 is made up of 14 amino acids. These data are taken from a study of cytomegalovirus exposure and HLA in healthy donors. Whole-study findings and limits: Being indistinguishable, some V segments were excluded, TRBV6-2 and TRBV6-3 among them.

Use of 60 Vbeta and 13 Jbeta primers characterized the PCR. Generated by immunoSEQ multiplex PCR, the TCRdb table keeps only in-frame clones and is missing some. The sample is made up of around 44,000 clones, and the top ten hold around 5.6% of it. The chain joins TRBV6-5 to TRBJ2-1; D may be TRBD1 (6 bases). The sequenced sample consisted of PBMCs. This TCR was recovered from a male donor in good health and CMV-seropositive. The chain's CDR3 is CASSSPSGVTEQFF. CDR3 coding DNA: TGTGCCAGCAGTTCCCCCTCAGGGGTAACTGAGCAGTTCTTC.